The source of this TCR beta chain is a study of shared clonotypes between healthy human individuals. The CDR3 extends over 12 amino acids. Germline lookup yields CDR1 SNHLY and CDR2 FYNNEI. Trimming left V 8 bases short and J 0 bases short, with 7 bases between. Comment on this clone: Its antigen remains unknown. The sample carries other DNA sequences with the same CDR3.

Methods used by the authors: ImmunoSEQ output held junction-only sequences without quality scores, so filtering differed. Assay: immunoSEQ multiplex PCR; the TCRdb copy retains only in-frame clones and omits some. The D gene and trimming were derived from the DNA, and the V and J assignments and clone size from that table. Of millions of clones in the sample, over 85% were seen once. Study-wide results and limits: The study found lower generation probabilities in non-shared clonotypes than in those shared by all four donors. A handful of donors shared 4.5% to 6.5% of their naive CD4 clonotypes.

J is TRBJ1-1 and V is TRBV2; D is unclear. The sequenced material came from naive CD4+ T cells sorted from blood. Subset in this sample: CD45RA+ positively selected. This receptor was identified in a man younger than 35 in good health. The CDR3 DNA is TGTGCCAGCCGGAGAGTGAACACTGAAGCTTTCTTT. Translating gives CASRRVNTEAFF.